Shown below are 2 T cell receptor beta chains from a single sample sequenced in a study of T cell changes during pregnancy in multiple sclerosis. Method: immunoSEQ multiplex PCR; TCRdb's copy keeps in-frame clones and lacks some. The data show 91,000 or so clones, approximately 92% seen once. The sample consisted of peripheral blood, taken after pregnancy. The receptors stem from a female donor with multiple sclerosis, enrolled in a pregnancy study.

This clone was picked up a small number of times. The chain employs TRBV19 and TRBJ2-7; 7 nucleotides match TRBD2. The length of the CDR3 is 13 residues. V lost 7 bases to trimming and J lost 2 bases; unmatched junction nucleotides: 5. CDR1 LNHDA and CDR2 SQIVND come from the germline V gene (reference sequence). The CDR3 spells CASKASGPYEQYF. CDR3 in DNA: TGTGCCAGTAAGGCTAGCGGTCCCTACGAGCAGTACTTC.

The genes are TRBV30 and TRBJ1-3, with unresolved D. V lost 2 bases to trimming and J lost 6 bases, with 5 bases between them. The CDR3 covers 11 residues. Germline CDR1 is GTSNPN and CDR2 is SVGIG (reference sequence). This CDR3 is CAWSLKNTIYF. CDR3 sequence (DNA): TGTGCCTGGAGTTTAAAAAACACCATATATTTT.